This T cell receptor (beta chain) derives from a study of cytomegalovirus exposure and HLA in healthy donors (dated by TCRdb to about 2017). Turning to the overall study: An earlier analysis of several hundred of the donors reported more than 250 Gb of sequence data and 100 million to 130 million unique TCR beta sequences from about 179 million T cells. Among some 400 genotyped donors of the cohort, an average of approximately 240,000 unique TCR beta nucleotide sequences was sequenced per donor, of which 15% to 20% were non-productive. In an earlier analysis of 587 of the donors, high-throughput TCR beta sequencing was used to judge whether each TCR beta V gene segment behaved as functional or pseudogenic. To study patterns of TCR occurrence, a later analysis re-analyzed previously published TCR beta repertoires from 700 or so donors and added high-resolution HLA genotyping. The later analysis used no new phenotypic data to find candidate immune exposures, relying instead on TCR beta sequences and their occurrence across donors. Among the roughly 400 genotyped donors, roughly 80% belonged to the genetic ancestry cluster associated with self-reported Caucasian donors. Every repertoire in the discovery cohort had been generated on one and the same sequencing platform. The study aimed to test whether cataloging public T cell receptors could reveal signatures of past pathogen exposure. In a later genetic analysis, genome-wide SNP genotypes for 398 of the 666 donors were used, and that subset was treated as a discovery cohort. Besides the first cohort of 666 subjects, a separate validation cohort made up of some 110 different subjects was used. Class I and class II HLA loci were covered by the typing at four-digit resolution. The study combined high-throughput TCR immunosequencing, statistical association of individual TCRs with disease status, and machine learning to predict cytomegalovirus infection status. About 5 DR-DQ haplotypes were handled as single units for association and clustering, since linkage in the cohort was strong. The study used immunosequencing to profile the T cell repertoires of some 600 subjects and linked those repertoires to cytomegalovirus serostatus. An early release that covered fewer than 800 HLA-typed donors contained approximately 300 gigabases of sequencing data and tens of millions of unique TCR sequences. Typing coverage differed by locus: A, B, C, DRB1 and DQB1 were typed in roughly 620-640 donors, DQA1 in approximately 520, DPA1 in nearly 610, and DPB1 in just under 480. Donor age, sex, ethnicity and CMV serostatus were collected together with the repertoire data.

V and J lose 5 bases and 4 bases, and a span of 20 bases separates them. CDR1 and CDR2 are drawn from the germline V gene: SGHTA, FQGNSA. The CDR3 contains 17 residues, cysteine and phenylalanine counted. Left in the record is the CDR3 DNA by itself, 51 bases read in frame from the first base. Concerning this clone: The specificity of this receptor is unknown. Base qualities are not at hand, and no much larger clone is one base apart.

What the research found in general, with its limitations: For the cohort, immune exposure information was limited to CMV serostatus. According to a later analysis, TCR association rates differed among HLA loci, with DRB1 alleles showing the most associated TCRs and HLA-C alleles showing the fewest. A total of fewer than 200 TCR beta chains were listed by the study as associated with cytomegalovirus. A later genetic analysis reported fewer N-insertions in productive TCRs among donors in an Asian-associated ancestry cluster than the approximately 700-donor mean. In a later analysis, HLA-associated TCR beta chains were found to be more clonally expanded and to have lower generation probabilities than equally common non-associated chains. A further reported finding was that TCR beta sequences accurately predicted the HLA-A and HLA-B alleles for most subjects in the first cohort. In this cohort, only TCR beta chains were sequenced, and detectable features were limited by the absence of alpha or paired-chain data. Because the 87-base-pair reads could not distinguish some IMGT-functional V segments, including TRBV6-2 and TRBV6-3, those segments were excluded. When HLA alleles, especially DR and DQ, strongly co-occurred, attributing TCR associations to individual alleles was difficult. The sequencing pipeline was judged likely to have produced a cluster of highly shared sequence variants as a technical artifact. The presence/absence analyses assumed that sequencing depth was roughly uniform across donors, and that assumption may not be true. Cytomegalovirus status was reported to be diagnosed by the classifier with high specificity and sensitivity in both the original and validation cohorts. The authors suggested that the approach could potentially be generalized to other disease states and immunological phenotypes. Linkage disequilibrium might explain the correlated functional status among segregating V segments, but an unknown experimental factor could not be excluded. In an earlier analysis of 450 to 750 of the donors, most TCR beta V segments appeared in productive rearrangements about 90% or about 30% of the time, broadly matching IMGT annotations. The earlier analysis of approximately 560 of the donors excluded fewer than 20 rarely observed V segments, including chromosome 9 orphons, because counts were too low. Because HLA typing was unavailable for some donors at each locus, only the typed subset was used in association tests. According to a later analysis, most CMV-associated TCR beta chains appeared to be HLA-restricted, and the HLA associations seemed to be driven largely by CMV exposure. A later analysis reported that several top co-occurrence clusters appeared linked to parvovirus B19, influenza, CMV and Epstein-Barr virus. In a later genetic analysis, a missense DCLRE1C variant was associated with V-gene and J-gene trimming of TCR beta chains, and the association was replicated in an independent cohort. Most TCR sequences were observed very rarely across donors, whereas some public TCRs were present in many individuals. Three of the identified cytomegalovirus-associated TCR beta chains were confirmed in vitro to be specific for cytomegalovirus antigens. A later analysis associated approximately 17,000 TCR beta sequences with specific HLA alleles at a false discovery rate of 0.05.

The cohort comprised some 700 healthy bone marrow donors. At the time of sampling, every cohort member was nominally healthy, though immune exposures that went unrecorded were likely present. The donor tested CMV seropositive and was one of the 289 seropositive cohort members. A peripheral blood sample was provided by each donor, and peripheral blood mononuclear cells were used for TCR beta sequencing. Genomic DNA extraction from the blood cell samples was performed with the Qiagen DNeasy Blood Extraction Kit. Library method: the immunoSEQ multiplex PCR assay. A mixture of 60 forward primers for TCR Vbeta segments and 13 reverse primers for TCR Jbeta segments was used in the multiplex PCR. A multiplex PCR assay on genomic DNA amplified the CDR3 region of rearranged TCR beta genes. Amplified TCR beta libraries were sequenced as 87-base-pair reads on the Illumina HiSeq System. Per the authors' processing: In a later analysis, some 80 million unique TCR beta chains were counted across the 500 to 700 repertoires, and about 10 million of these chains were shared by at least two donors. To remove PCR and sequencing errors, raw reads were error-corrected and collapsed into unique sequences using a nearest-neighbor algorithm that merged closely related sequences. CDR3 sequences were aligned to IMGT reference sequences to assign V, D and J gene segments. For a sequence to be retained, a match of at least six nucleotides to both a V gene segment and a J gene segment was required. Rearrangements were classified as productive when the CDR3 lacked stop codons and remained in frame with V and J, and all other rearrangements were classified as non-productive. CDR3 was defined according to IMGT convention as the region running from the second conserved V-encoded cysteine to the conserved J-encoded phenylalanine. In an earlier analysis of around 540 of the donors, sequences lacking an unambiguous match to a single V gene segment were excluded. In an earlier analysis of some 590 of the donors, V segments were called functional above 56.7% productive rearrangements and were called segregating when the between-donor standard deviation exceeded 5%. A statistical classification framework was developed to diagnose cytomegalovirus status using the catalog of TCR beta chain sequences. A later analysis assigned V and J genes by comparing TCR nucleotide sequences with IMGT/GENE-DB human TR gene sequences. The TCRdist pipeline was used in a later analysis to assign CDR3 sequences and most-parsimonious VDJ recombination scenarios. In a later analysis, each TCR beta chain was defined by its CDR3 amino acid sequence together with its V-gene family, and reads lacking a unique V-gene family were excluded. In a later analysis, some 600 highly shared, low-generation-probability nucleotide sequences were removed to address suspected cross-contamination and a sequencing artifact. In a later analysis, a clonal expansion index was calculated for each public chain from normalized within-repertoire ranks of inferred template counts. A later analysis computed generation probabilities with a VDJ recombination model fitted to out-of-frame rearrangements, and checked the results against IGoR. In a later analysis, TCR-TCR, TCR-HLA and TCR-CMV co-occurrence was scored with hypergeometric tests, and a repertoire-size bias correction was applied to TCR pairs. In a later analysis, false discovery rates were estimated by permuting HLA or CMV assignments 20 times. A later analysis grouped co-occurring TCRs with DBSCAN, adding TCRdist sequence similarity when clustering within HLA-allele-positive subsets. Co-occurrence clustering excluded repertoires with fewer than 30,000 or more than 120,000 public chains, plus five with anomalous nucleotide sharing. TCRdb carries this immuneACCESS record with in-frame sequences only. Its versions omit some clonotypes, under half of them owing to an unresolved V gene in the studies checked, with the rest unexplained. The V and J calls and clone size were taken over from that table, and D and trimming were inferred from the DNA. The sample table holds 110,000 or so clones, of which around 77% were seen once. In total, the top ten clones hold approximately 5% of the sample.

Material for sequencing was PBMCs. The sequence derives from a woman in her 30s in good health and CMV-seropositive. The chain links TRBV7-2 with TRBJ1-4, with no confidently assigned D gene. This receptor carries the CDR3 CASSPPLWAANNEKLFF. In nucleotide form, the sequence is TGTGCCAGCAGCCCCCCGCTTTGGGCAGCCAATAATGAAAAACTGTTTTTT.